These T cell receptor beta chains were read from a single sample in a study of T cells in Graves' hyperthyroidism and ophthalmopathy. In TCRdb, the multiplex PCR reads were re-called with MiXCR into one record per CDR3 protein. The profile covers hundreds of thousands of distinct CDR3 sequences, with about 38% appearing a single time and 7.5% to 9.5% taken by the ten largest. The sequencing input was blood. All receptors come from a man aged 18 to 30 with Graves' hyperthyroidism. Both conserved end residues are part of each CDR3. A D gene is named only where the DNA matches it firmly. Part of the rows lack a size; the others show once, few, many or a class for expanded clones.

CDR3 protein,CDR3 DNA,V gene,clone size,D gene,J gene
CASSLEGGGSGNTIYF,TGTGCCAGCAGCTTGGAAGGAGGGGGCTCTGGAAACACCATATATTTT,TRBV11-2,-,-,TRBJ1-3
CASSLGDSEGYF,TGTGCCAGCAGCTTAGGAGACAGTGAGGGGTACTTC,TRBV7-8,many,-,TRBJ2-7
CASSSPGLLNSPLHF,TGTGCCAGCAGTTCACCGGGACTGTTAAATTCACCCCTCCACTTT,TRBV6-5,-,-,TRBJ1-6
CASHRGTNEKLFF,TGTGCCAGCCACAGGGGGACTAATGAAAAACTGTTTTTT,TRBV2,many,TRBD1,TRBJ1-4
CASSPYGRSTGELFF,TGTGCCAGCAGCCCTTACGGCAGATCCACCGGGGAGCTGTTTTTT,TRBV7-3,few,-,TRBJ2-2
CASSQGRHTEAFF,TGCGCCAGCAGCCAAGGTCGTCACACTGAAGCTTTCTTT,TRBV4-1,few,-,TRBJ1-1
CASSSRAHGKSF,TGTGCCAGCAGCTCCCGGGCCCACGGGAAGTCCTTC,TRBV12-3/TRBV12-4,-,-,TRBJ1-2
CASSQWVGRTEAFF,TGTGCCAGCAGCCAGTGGGTGGGGCGCACTGAAGCTTTCTTT,TRBV9,many,-,TRBJ1-1
CASSPKRGGTGANALTF,TGTGCCAGCAGCCCGAAACGGGGGGGCACTGGGGCCAACGCCCTGACTTTC,TRBV7-9,-,TRBD2,TRBJ2-6
CASSLQDHSPLHF,TGTGCCAGCAGCTTACAGGACCATTCACCCCTCCACTTT,TRBV11-2,many,-,TRBJ1-6
CATGTGGNTGELFF,TGTGCCACCGGTACCGGGGGGAACACCGGGGAGCTGTTTTTT,TRBV24-1,-,-,TRBJ2-2